This T cell receptor (beta chain) was captured by sequencing in a study of blood T cell repertoires in COVID-19. From germline, CDR1 is SGHRS and CDR2 YFSETQ. The length of the CDR3 is 14 residues. V shed 2 bases and J 2 bases; nucleotides not matched to a gene: 3. The repertoire was sequenced with immunoSEQ multiplex PCR; TCRdb's copy has only in-frame clones and lacks some. The sample has 180,000 or so clones, 70% to 85% seen once. The chain links TRBV5-1 to TRBJ1-2; TRBD1 agrees at 7 bases. The sequencing input was peripheral blood. The TCR sequence derives from a human donor with acute or convalescent COVID-19. The donor label of this sample is uncertain. As DNA, the CDR3 is TGCGCCAGCAGCTTCGAGACAGGGAACTATGGCTACACCTTC. Translated, it gives CASSFETGNYGYTF.